This entry describes one T cell receptor (beta chain). What it binds is not known. Profiled with immunoSEQ multiplex PCR; TCRdb holds only in-frame clones, not every one. The sample yields roughly 270,000 clones, almost 95% seen once. This sample was taken from a study of T cell responses to AZD1222 COVID-19 vaccine. Study-level findings and limits: No day 14 peak samples; only post-peak repertoires were characterized. With two AZD1222 doses given, Spike-specific TCR breadth and depth both rose. Possibly, clonal diversity was underestimated; donors were largely white British and included more females.

Between the trimmed V and J ends, which lost 0 bases and 5 bases, there was a span of 20 bases. The germline CDR1 and CDR2 sequences are SNHLY and FYNNEI. CDR3 length: 17 residues. Analysis merged second doses at about 4 or about 12 weeks. Sample: peripheral blood, taken 28 days after the second AZD1222 dose. This chain connects TRBV2 to TRBJ2-7; TRBD1 or TRBD2 may be the D gene (5 bases each). The TCR sequence derives from an adult who received the AZD1222 COVID-19 vaccine. The DNA for the CDR3 is TGTGCCAGCAGTGAAGCGCTTAAGGGGAGTCTGTTCCACGAGCAGTACTTC. Its protein product is CASSEALKGSLFHEQYF. The full variable domain, rest sourced from reference TRBV2 and TRBJ2-7, is EPEVTQTPSHQVTQMGQEVILRCVPISNHLYFYWYRQILGQKVEFLVSFYNNEISEKSEIFDDQFSVERPDGSNFTLKIRSTKLEDSAMYFCASSEALKGSLFHEQYFGPGTRLTVT.